This entry describes one T cell receptor beta chain. TCRdb analysed the 5' RACE reads with MiXCR anew, one entry per CDR3 protein. The table records 200,000 to 250,000 distinct CDR3 sequences, 5.5% to 7.5% of them present only once. This entry belongs to a study of identical twins. Trimming removed 7 bases from V and 4 bases from J, with 13 bases in between. The germline V gene has CDR1 PRHDT and CDR2 FYEKMQ (reference sequence). The CDR3 is 13 amino acids. These data were also filed under a second study, of T cells expressing NK-cell markers. Per that paper: Dominant NKG2C+ clonotype frequencies of about 1.0-8% of CD8+ T cells were measured in about 6 donors.

The clonotype originates from a young woman in good health. The rearrangement links TRBV13 to TRBJ2-5, with D possibly matching TRBD2 (6 bases). The specimen was CD8+ T cells sorted from blood. CDR3 sequence (DNA): TGTGCCAGCAATGCGGGACCGGGAGAGACCCAGTACTTC. Its protein is CASNAGPGETQYF.